The rows below give T cell receptor beta chains drawn from one sample of a study of post-analysis software for immune sequencing data. TCRdb reanalysed the PCR reads using MiXCR and keeps one entry per CDR3 protein. The table lists 150,000 to 200,000 distinct CDR3 sequences, approximately 30% of them singletons. Sequencing was carried out using blood. Source of these receptors: a girl aged 10-17 years with multiple sclerosis. Each CDR3 is given with its conserved first and last residue.

CASSLDRGTDTQYF,TRBJ2-3,TRBV5-1
CASSPTGSDIQYF,TRBJ2-4,TRBV18
CASSLGTQGANYGYTF,TRBJ1-2,TRBV7-9
CACSQETQVLGGYTF,TRBJ1-2,TRBV4-1
CASSSNLGLGGGIQYF,TRBJ2-4,TRBV7-2
CASSLKRDRGMEQYF,TRBJ2-7,TRBV7-2
CASKTGSSYNEQFF,TRBJ2-1,TRBV7-9
CASSLLAYSRVEYEQHF,TRBJ2-7,TRBV7-8
CVSSRTGTSGMETQYF,TRBJ2-5,TRBV5-1
CASRTAQLSYNEQFF,TRBJ2-1,TRBV27
CSAALPRDTEAFF,TRBJ1-1,TRBV29-1
CASSISGRGSYEQYF,TRBJ2-7,TRBV19
CRGAGTANLNTEAFF,TRBJ1-1,TRBV20-1
CASREEAEAFF,TRBJ1-1,TRBV7-9
CSVEGLAVNTGERFF,TRBJ2-2,TRBV29-1
CASGVDQTALHF,TRBJ1-6,TRBV28
CASGLSPSSSDTQYF,TRBJ2-3,TRBV12-5
CASSLLQVEGWSVGYTF,TRBJ1-2,TRBV6-1
CASSRPDGGIYGYTF,TRBJ1-2,TRBV14
CASSKPSGTHSYEQYF,TRBJ2-7,TRBV21-1
CASSLVLGQDNEQFF,TRBJ2-1,TRBV28
CASSATGGGTEAFF,TRBJ1-1,TRBV2
CASSQDWGGSGYTF,TRBJ1-2,TRBV3-1
CASSPASHNEQFF,TRBJ2-1,TRBV27
CASRTLTAGANVLTF,TRBJ2-6,TRBV6-1
CASSPLGRSTDTQYF,TRBJ2-3,TRBV14
CASSELAGDTQYF,TRBJ2-3,TRBV6-4
CASSIFPAPYEQYF,TRBJ2-7,TRBV6-5
CSAPWTGADTEAFF,TRBJ1-1,TRBV20-1
CATSRAREGLNTEAFF,TRBJ1-1,TRBV15
CASSLSGEVYNEQFF,TRBJ2-1,TRBV5-6
CASSPSRLAGPSYEQYF,TRBJ2-7,TRBV6-1
CSGSGTNQPQHF,TRBJ1-5,TRBV20-1
CASSRTAGNTTYF,TRBJ1-3,TRBV12-3/TRBV12-4
CASSGSTGSNQPQHF,TRBJ1-5,TRBV25-1
CASSSTYRGPVYGYTF,TRBJ1-2,TRBV7-3
CASSRQGAEKLFF,TRBJ1-4,TRBV4-1
CASVGGQGEKLFF,TRBJ1-4,TRBV12-3/TRBV12-4
CASSLSDRVTEQYF,TRBJ2-7,TRBV27
CASSLGGIDTGANVLTF,TRBJ2-6,TRBV12-3/TRBV12-4
CSARGTSTDTQYF,TRBJ2-3,TRBV20-1
CSARDSGQTQETQYF,TRBJ2-5,TRBV20-1
CASGLPSPDREDTQYF,TRBJ2-3,TRBV12-5
CASSPGGTGSPYEQYF,TRBJ2-7,TRBV6-6
CSVGAGAYGYTF,TRBJ1-2,TRBV20-1
CASSLSEQYF,TRBJ2-7,TRBV5-1
CASSPPGGSRMDEQYF,TRBJ2-5,TRBV28
CASSSAWTQYF,TRBJ2-5,TRBV28
CASSDTGIDEQFF,TRBJ2-1,TRBV18
CASSHLTSAIYEQYF,TRBJ2-7,TRBV14
CASRGLAGYNEQFF,TRBJ2-1,TRBV12-3/TRBV12-4
CAISLAGVTYEQYF,TRBJ2-7,TRBV10-3
CSVEDRVVYGYTF,TRBJ1-2,TRBV29-1
CASSLGMDRVNYGYTF,TRBJ1-2,TRBV5-1
CASRLGAGGALELYF,TRBJ2-5,TRBV6-5
CASQKYGNTEAFF,TRBJ1-1,TRBV27
CASSFTRGQGVHEQYF,TRBJ2-7,TRBV12-3/TRBV12-4